Described below is a single T cell receptor (beta chain) sequence and its context. This CDR3 has 16 amino acids. The ends lost 0 bases at V and 7 bases at J; junction bases unmatched: 6. Germline V gene lookup returns CDR1 LNHDA and CDR2 SQIVND (reference sequence). The data originate from a study of blood T cell repertoires in COVID-19. Study context: The study drew acute and convalescent COVID-19 samples from the United States, Italy and Spain.

The authors' processing: Amplification of reference gene primers provided the estimated nucleated cell counts. Some clones are missing from TCRdb's copy, which holds only in-frame ones; the method was immunoSEQ multiplex PCR. V and J calls and clone size are copied from that table; D and trimming were computed from the DNA. The repertoire includes 250,000 or so clones, nearly 90% of them detected once, and roughly 0.8% sits in the top ten. The chain uses TRBV19 and TRBJ2-3, with 11 bases identical to TRBD2. The sequence was collected from a woman in her twenties or thirties with acute or convalescent COVID-19. Sample: peripheral blood. The CDR3 spells CASSIEASGRLNTQYF. DNA of the CDR3: TGTGCCAGTAGTATAGAGGCTAGCGGGAGGTTGAATACGCAGTATTTT.